The 19 T cell receptor beta chains given below trace back to one sample, sequenced in a study of coeliac disease. Assay: immunoSEQ multiplex PCR; the TCRdb copy retains only in-frame clones and omits some. This table has over 3,000 clones, 69% appearing once. Sample: intraepithelial lymphocytes from the gut. All receptors come from a man aged 25 to 40 with celiac disease.

The chain combines TRBV15 with TRBJ1-4; 7 positions agree with TRBD1. Trimming took 3 bases from V and 10 from J; bases not matched to a gene: 26. The CDR3 length is 20 residues. CDR1 is LNHNV, CDR2 YYDKDF, per germline (reference sequence). This CDR3 reads CATSSPLRDSLRGDRAKLFF. Here the CDR3 DNA reads TGTGCCACCAGCAGCCCCCTAAGGGACAGCCTTCGCGGAGACCGGGCAAAACTGTTTTTT.

This chain joins TRBV15 and TRBJ2-1; 9 nucleotides agree with TRBD2. Trimming removed 4 bases from V and 2 bases from J; junction bases left unmatched: 9. CDR1 LNHNV and CDR2 YYDKDF come from the germline V gene (reference sequence). This CDR3 region has 17 residues. The CDR3 region is CATSTLAGATPYNEQFF. The DNA for the CDR3 is TGTGCCACCAGCACCTTAGCGGGAGCCACCCCCTACAATGAGCAGTTCTTC.

The chain is built from TRBV5-5 and TRBJ2-5; a weak D match, TRBD2 (5 bases). There are 15 residues in the CDR3. Trimming removed 0 bases from V and 3 bases from J, with 12 bases in between. Germline CDR1 reads SGHKS; CDR2 reads YYEKEE (reference sequence). The CDR3 reads CASSLGARAEETQYF. For the CDR3, the DNA is TGTGCCAGCAGCTTGGGGGCGCGGGCAGAAGAGACCCAGTACTTC.

As regards this clone: An end of the junction differs from the germline gene, which may be a read error. The chain joins TRBV7-2 to TRBJ1-1; TRBD1 might be the D (5 bases). Germline V gene data show CDR1 as SGHTA and CDR2 as FQGNSA. This CDR3 contains 14 residues. The CDR3, as DNA: TGTGCCAGCAGCTTTTCAGGGTATGACACTAAAGCTTTCTTT. This sequence encodes CASSFSGYDTKAFF. Full variable domain (remainder filled in from reference TRBV7-2 and TRBJ1-1): GAGVSQSPSNKVTEKGKDVELRCDPISGHTALYWYRQSLGQGLEFLIYFQGNSAPDKSGLPSDRFSAERTGGSVSTLTIQRTQQEDSAVYLCASSFSGYDTKAFFGQGTRLTVV.

The V and J genes are TRBV27 and TRBJ2-1; D gene uncertain. The ends were cut back, 6 bases at V and 5 bases at J, with 14 bases in the middle. Germline loops: CDR1 MNHEY, CDR2 SMNVEV (reference sequence). The CDR3 totals 14 residues. CDR3 in amino acids: CASRSNRLHNEQFF. CDR3 DNA sequence: TGTGCCAGCAGGTCAAATCGACTCCACAATGAGCAGTTCTTC.

The chain carries TRBV1 and TRBJ2-3; the DNA was not compared with TRBD2, the D call given in the table. TRBV1 is assigned pseudogene status. This CDR3 is 11 amino acids long. The CDR3 is CTSSHRTPQYF. DNA of the CDR3: TGCACCAGCAGCCATAGGACTCCGCAGTATTTT.

The V and J genes are TRBV7-2 and TRBJ2-1; 12 bases fit TRBD2. The CDR3 runs 17 residues. Germline-derived CDR1 and CDR2 are SGHTA and FQGNSA. V lost 3 bases to trimming and J lost 7 bases; unmatched junction nucleotides: 10. DNA for the CDR3: TGTGCCAGCAGCTTCACCCTAGCGGGGGGGCCAGGGAATGAGCAGTTCTTC. Residues: CASSFTLAGGPGNEQFF.

The V gene is TRBV20-1, the J gene TRBJ1-1; 8 bases fit TRBD1. V trimming: 6 bases; J trimming: 4 bases; junction bases outside the gene matches: 1. The germline gives CDR1 DFQATT, CDR2 SNEGSKA (reference sequence). CDR3 length: 11 amino acids. CDR3 in amino acids: CSARGLTEAFF. Here the CDR3 DNA reads TGCAGTGCCAGGGGGCTCACTGAAGCTTTCTTT.

This rearrangement joins TRBV19 to TRBJ2-2; D is perhaps TRBD1 (5 bases). The CDR3 is made up of 15 amino acids. The germline CDR1 and CDR2 sequences are LNHDA and SQIVND (reference sequence). V was clipped by 3 bases and J by 7 bases, with 15 bases between them. Written as DNA, the CDR3 is TGTGCCAGTAGTATCGTGACAGTGGGTGACGGGGAGCTGTTTTTT. Translation gives CASSIVTVGDGELFF.

Worth noting for this clone: The junction shows a germline mismatch at one end, possibly a read error. Other nucleotide sequences from this sample produce the same CDR3. The V gene is TRBV12-5, the J gene TRBJ1-2; D not resolved. Looked up from germline, CDR1 is LGHNT and CDR2 is FRNRAP. This CDR3 is 16 amino acids long. The CDR3 nucleotides read TGTGCTAGCGGTTTCTCAACTCGGGCAGCGGAGGATGGCTACACCTTC. It translates to CASGFSTRAAEDGYTF.

The genes are TRBV11-2 and TRBJ2-3; D is perhaps TRBD1 (5 bases). The CDR3 runs to 16 residues. Germline V gene lookup returns CDR1 SGHAT and CDR2 FQNNGV. V was shortened by 4 bases and J by 4 bases, with 18 bases between the two germline ends. CDR3 coding DNA: TGTGCCAGCAGCTACCCGGGCACATCCAGGGCAGATACGCAGTATTTT. It translates to CASSYPGTSRADTQYF. The variable domain in full, with the rest retrieved from reference TRBV11-2 and TRBJ2-3, is EAGVAQSPRYKIIEKRQSVAFWCNPISGHATLYWYQQILGQGPKLLIQFQNNGVVDDSQLPKDRFSAERLKGVDSTLKIQPAKLEDSAVYLCASSYPGTSRADTQYFGPGTRLTVL.

J is TRBJ2-3 and V is TRBV18, with TRBD2 matching 10 bases. CDR1 is KGHSH, CDR2 LQKENI, per germline. The CDR3 length is 15 residues. Trimming took 6 bases from V and 2 from J; bases not matched to a gene: 5. Here the CDR3 DNA reads TGTGCCAGCTCCCTTCTAGCGGGGGACACAGATACGCAGTATTTT. It yields the protein CASSLLAGDTDTQYF.

The gene calls are TRBV15 and TRBJ2-7; 7 bases align to TRBD2. The J segment lost 9 bases and the V segment lost 5 bases, leaving 22 bases of the junction unmatched. Germline CDR1 is LNHNV and CDR2 is YYDKDF (reference sequence). This CDR3 is 17 amino acids long. The chain's CDR3 is CATSGPQAPGGFRWQYF. CDR3 sequence (DNA): TGTGCCACCAGCGGACCACAAGCCCCGGGAGGATTTAGGTGGCAGTACTTC.

The chain employs TRBV13 and TRBJ2-5, with D tentatively TRBD2 (5 bases). Trimming pared 5 bases from V and 3 bases from J, leaving 13 bases between. The germline gives CDR1 PRHDT, CDR2 FYEKMQ (reference sequence). The CDR3 length is 14 residues. The CDR3: CASSLTGSEETQYF. The CDR3 region has the DNA TGTGCCAGCAGCCTAACTGGGAGTGAAGAGACCCAGTACTTC. Complete variable domain (other parts from reference TRBV13 and TRBJ2-5): AAGVIQSPRHLIKEKRETATLKCYPIPRHDTVYWYQQGPGQDPQFLISFYEKMQSDKGSIPDRFSAQQFSDYHSELNMSSLELGDSALYFCASSLTGSEETQYFGPGTRLLVL.

The chain has TRBV9 and TRBJ2-3; 13 positions match TRBD2. The CDR3 contains 16 residues. Per germline, CDR1 SGDLS and CDR2 YYNGEE. V was clipped by 3 bases and J by 5 bases; unmatched bases: 6. In DNA form, the CDR3 reads TGTGCCAGCAGCGGACTAGCGGGGGGCGGGGAAGATACGCAGTATTTT. Its protein is CASSGLAGGGEDTQYF.

The chain uses TRBV10-2 and TRBJ2-1; D is perhaps TRBD2 (5 bases). The ends were cut back, 8 bases at V and 2 bases at J, with 13 bases in the middle. Germline V gene lookup returns CDR1 WSHSY and CDR2 SAAADI. This CDR3 has 14 residues. This CDR3 is CASSRGQTYNEQFF. In DNA, the CDR3 is TGCGCCAGCTCTCGAGGGCAGACCTACAATGAGCAGTTCTTC.

The CDR3 here is CASSLPGQGRNTIYF. The CDR3 coding sequence is TGTGCCAGCAGCTTGCCGGGACAGGGACGAAACACCATATATTTT. The chain employs TRBV5-6 and TRBJ1-3, with 9 bases identical to TRBD1. The CDR3 length is 15 residues. J was trimmed by 5 bases and V by 1 base; bases with no gene match: 4. Germline V lookup: CDR1 SGHDT, CDR2 YYEEEE.

V is TRBV27 and J is TRBJ2-7; D perhaps matches TRBD1 (5 bases). The CDR3 spans 14 residues. Between the trimmed V and J ends, which lost 0 bases and 7 bases, there was a span of 13 bases. CDR1 and CDR2 (germline): MNHEY, SMNVEV (reference sequence). The CDR3 DNA is TGTGCCAGCAGTTTATCGACAGACCTCCGGGAGCAGTACTTC. The encoded protein is CASSLSTDLREQYF.

V gene TRBV28 combines with J gene TRBJ1-5, with 10 bases matching TRBD1. The CDR3 has 15 residues. Germline CDR1 reads MDHEN; CDR2 reads SYDVKM. V gave up 2 bases and J gave up 5 bases; unmatched junction bases: 3. CDR3 residues: CASSLPTGGDQPQHF. The CDR3 DNA is TGTGCCAGCAGTTTACCGACAGGGGGCGATCAGCCCCAGCATTTT. The full variable domain, completed using reference TRBV28 and TRBJ1-5, is DVKVTQSSRYLVKRTGEKVFLECVQDMDHENMFWYRQDPGLGLRLIYFSYDVKMKEKGDIPEGYSVSREKKERFSLILESASTNQTSMYLCASSLPTGGDQPQHFGDGTRLSIL.